This entry lists 23 T cell receptor beta chains sequenced from one sample in a study of blood T cell repertoires in COVID-19. The repertoire was sequenced with immunoSEQ multiplex PCR; TCRdb's copy has only in-frame clones and lacks some. The sample holds about 210,000 clones, roughly 84% seen once. Source material: PBMCs or T cells enriched from blood (not recorded which). These receptors all come from a young man in a cohort exposed to, infected with or recovered from COVID-19 (not recorded which).

V is TRBV6-2 or TRBV6-3 and J is TRBJ1-5; 8 bases map to TRBD1. Germline CDR1 reads MNHEY; CDR2 reads SVGEGT. The V and J ends lost 5 bases and 9 bases, in that order; junction bases with no gene match: 9. The CDR3 has 14 residues. CDR3 nucleotide sequence: TGTGCCAGCAGTACCCGACAGGGGTTTAGGCCCCAGCATTTT. The encoded protein is CASSTRQGFRPQHF.

V and J are TRBV5-1 and TRBJ2-1; D is unresolved. Germline V gene sequence: CDR1 SGHRS, CDR2 YFSETQ. V was clipped by 4 bases and J by 0 bases, with 8 bases between them. The CDR3 has 14 amino acids. The CDR3 coding sequence is TGCGCCAGCAGCCCACTTGGCTCCTACAATGAGCAGTTCTTC. This translates into CASSPLGSYNEQFF.

The chain carries TRBV13 and TRBJ2-1, with 7 nucleotides matching TRBD1. With V trimmed by 5 bases and J by 8 bases, 18 bases remained unmatched. Germline CDR1 reads PRHDT; CDR2 reads FYEKMQ (reference sequence). This CDR3 region has 17 residues. The CDR3: CASSGQPDRAALDEQFF. The CDR3 DNA reads as TGTGCCAGCAGCGGTCAACCCGACAGGGCCGCTTTGGATGAGCAGTTCTTC. The full variable domain, with the rest looked up from reference TRBV13 and TRBJ2-1, is AAGVIQSPRHLIKEKRETATLKCYPIPRHDTVYWYQQGPGQDPQFLISFYEKMQSDKGSIPDRFSAQQFSDYHSELNMSSLELGDSALYFCASSGQPDRAALDEQFFGPGTRLTVL.

V and J are TRBV5-1 and TRBJ2-6, with no clear D. The germline V gene has CDR1 SGHRS and CDR2 YFSETQ. The germline V and J ends were trimmed by 4 bases and 0 bases, with 8 bases remaining between them. The CDR3 consists of 15 residues. CDR3: CASSQTSSGANVLTF. As DNA, the CDR3 is TGCGCCAGCAGCCAAACAAGCTCTGGGGCCAACGTCCTGACTTTC. Looking up the rest from reference TRBV5-1 and TRBJ2-6 gives the full variable domain: KAGVTQTPRYLIKTRGQQVTLSCSPISGHRSVSWYQQTPGQGLQFLFEYFSETQRNKGNFPGRFSGRQFSNSRSEMNVSTLELGDSALYLCASSQTSSGANVLTFGAGSRLTVL.

The gene calls are TRBV28 and TRBJ2-1, with 10 bases fitting TRBD1. Germline lookup yields CDR1 MDHEN and CDR2 SYDVKM. The length of the CDR3 is 16 residues. With 7 bases clipped from V and 10 bases from J, the junction kept 16 bases outside the gene matches. CDR3 region: CASNPDRGLGAEEQFF. CDR3 nucleotide sequence: TGTGCCAGCAACCCGGACAGGGGGTTGGGGGCTGAAGAGCAGTTCTTC.

The chain employs TRBV5-4 and TRBJ2-1; 14 positions agree with TRBD2. V was clipped by 4 bases and J by 7 bases; unmatched bases: 4. CDR3 length equals 15 residues. The germline gives CDR1 SGHNT, CDR2 YYREEE (reference sequence). The CDR3 DNA reads TGTGCCAGCAGCCGACTAGCGGGAGGGCAGAATGAGCAGTTCTTC. Its translation: CASSRLAGGQNEQFF.

The V call is TRBV28, the J call TRBJ2-7; TRBD1 matches 8 bases. There are 15 residues in the CDR3. The junction had 5 bases not matched to a gene; V was cut back by 4 bases and J by 0 bases. Germline V CDR1 and CDR2: MDHEN, SYDVKM. CDR3 in amino acids: CASSSTGGFSYEQYF. Here the CDR3 DNA reads TGTGCCAGCAGTTCTACAGGGGGATTCTCCTACGAGCAGTACTTC.

This chain connects TRBV3-1 (or the pseudogene TRBV3-2) to TRBJ2-4, with 10 bases fitting TRBD2. This CDR3 is 18 amino acids long. CDR1 is LGHDT, CDR2 YNNKEL, per germline (reference sequence). The trim removed 2 bases at V and 1 base at J, leaving 8 bases unmatched. The CDR3 coding sequence is TGTGCCAGCAGCCAAATACCTAGCGGGAGTCGTGCCAAAAACATTCAGTACTTC. Translated: CASSQIPSGSRAKNIQYF.

The chain employs TRBV5-6 and TRBJ2-7; TRBD1 agrees at 10 bases. The CDR3 spans 15 residues. V trimming: 4 bases; J trimming: 2 bases; junction bases outside the gene matches: 6. Germline V lookup: CDR1 SGHDT, CDR2 YYEEEE. The chain's CDR3 is CASSHAGTGAYEQYF. In DNA form, the CDR3 reads TGTGCCAGCAGCCATGCAGGGACAGGGGCCTACGAGCAGTACTTC.

V gene TRBV7-9 combines with J gene TRBJ2-1; possible D gene TRBD2, 6 bases. Germline-derived CDR1 and CDR2 are SEHNR and FQNEAQ (reference sequence). The CDR3 runs to 16 residues. V lost 4 bases to trimming and J lost 8 bases, with 21 bases between them. In DNA, the CDR3 is TGTGCCAGCAGCTCCCCCCAGGGACTTCCCACAGATGAGCAGTTCTTC. The encoded protein is CASSSPQGLPTDEQFF.

The chain couples TRBV11-1 to TRBJ1-2; 9 bases align to TRBD1. CDR1 is SGHAT, CDR2 FQDESV, per germline (reference sequence). The junction had 8 bases not matched to a gene; V was cut back by 4 bases and J by 8 bases. This CDR3 is built from 14 residues. In DNA form, the CDR3 reads TGTGCCAGCAGCTCACCGGGACAGGGTAAAGGCTACACCTTC. Amino acid sequence: CASSSPGQGKGYTF.

The chain is built from TRBV6-1 and TRBJ1-2; a weak D match, TRBD1 (5 bases). V shed 0 bases and J shed 8 bases, with 10 bases lying between them. This CDR3 comprises 13 residues. Germline CDR1 reads MNHNS; CDR2 reads SASEGT. In nucleotides, the CDR3 is TGTGCCAGCAGTGAAGCAGGGGTGGAGGGCTACACCTTC. Residues: CASSEAGVEGYTF.

This clone was observed once. The J gene is TRBJ1-1, the V gene TRBV27; TRBD1 might be the D (6 bases). From germline, CDR1 is MNHEY and CDR2 SMNVEV (reference sequence). There are 14 residues in the CDR3. The germline V and J ends were trimmed by 4 bases and 2 bases, with 11 bases remaining between them. The CDR3 is CASSWSDRNTEAFF. CDR3 DNA: TGTGCCAGCAGTTGGTCGGACAGAAACACTGAAGCTTTCTTT.

The chain combines TRBV9 with TRBJ2-1, with D maybe TRBD2 (5 bases). CDR1 is SGDLS, CDR2 YYNGEE, per germline. V shed 3 bases and J shed 0 bases, with 16 bases lying between them. The CDR3 loop spans 17 amino acids. The CDR3 DNA sequence: TGTGCCAGCAGCGCCAGCGGAGCCATTAGCTCCTACAATGAGCAGTTCTTC. It yields the protein CASSASGAISSYNEQFF.

With regard to this clone: The same CDR3 is also encoded by other DNA sequences in this sample. The rearrangement uses TRBV24-1 and TRBJ2-5, with D perhaps matching TRBD1 (6 bases). Germline CDR1 is KGHDR and CDR2 is SFDVKD. The CDR3 contains 15 residues. V was shortened by 4 bases and J by 0 bases, with 11 bases between the two germline ends. The CDR3 sequence: CATSDPDRYQETQYF. The CDR3 DNA is TGTGCCACCAGTGACCCCGACAGGTACCAAGAGACCCAGTACTTC.

This sequence joins TRBV28 and TRBJ1-6, with a weak D call TRBD1 (5 bases). This CDR3 has 20 residues. Looked up from germline, CDR1 is MDHEN and CDR2 is SYDVKM. V was trimmed by 5 bases and J by 0 bases, leaving 23 bases between them. Written as DNA, the CDR3 is TGTGCCAGCAGTCCCATTGAGGCGGGAGGGGCGAGCTCCTATAATTCACCCCTCCACTTT. Protein: CASSPIEAGGASSYNSPLHF.

This clone turned up a few times. The chain carries TRBV4-2 and TRBJ2-2; no firm D call. CDR1 and CDR2 from the germline V gene are LGHNA and YNFKEQ. CDR3 size: 14 residues. V was shortened by 0 bases and J by 8 bases, with 10 bases between the two germline ends. CDR3 amino acids: CASSQDAVGGELFF. The CDR3 DNA is TGTGCCAGCAGCCAAGATGCGGTCGGAGGGGAGCTGTTTTTT.

The chain uses TRBV7-9 and TRBJ2-2; tentative D call: TRBD2 (6 bases). This CDR3 region has 15 residues. The V end was cut by 2 bases, the J end by 1 base, with 8 bases between. CDR1 and CDR2 (germline): SEHNR, FQNEAQ (reference sequence). The CDR3 loop is CASSLQGLNTGELFF. DNA for the CDR3: TGTGCCAGCAGCTTACAGGGACTGAACACCGGGGAGCTGTTTTTT.

This chain links TRBV28 with TRBJ1-2; D is unclear. In germline, CDR1 is MDHEN, CDR2 SYDVKM. CDR3 length equals 12 residues. V shed 7 bases and J shed 8 bases, with 14 bases lying between them. The DNA of the CDR3 is TGTGCCAGCAAGTCAGGTCCGTTGGGCTACACCTTC. Translating it yields CASKSGPLGYTF.

This clone was seen a single time. The J gene is TRBJ1-1, the V gene TRBV3-1 (or the pseudogene TRBV3-2); TRBD1 is a possible D gene (5 bases). Germline loops: CDR1 LGHDT, CDR2 YNNKEL (reference sequence). With 4 bases removed from V and 0 bases from J, the gap between germline ends came to 12 bases. The CDR3 covers 15 residues. CDR3 sequence reads: CASSPPGLMNTEAFF. The CDR3 region has the DNA TGTGCCAGCAGCCCTCCGGGACTCATGAACACTGAAGCTTTCTTT.

The chain has TRBV6-5 and TRBJ2-7; 11 positions match TRBD2. This CDR3 is 15 amino acids long. Unmatched junction bases numbered 5, after V lost 5 bases and J lost 2 bases. Germline CDR1 MNHEY, CDR2 SVGAGI. For the CDR3, the DNA is TGTGCCAGCAGTCCCCCACTAGCGGGAGCCTACGAGCAGTACTTC. Its translation is CASSPPLAGAYEQYF.

This chain links TRBV5-1 with TRBJ2-7, with 9 bases aligning to TRBD1. The CDR3 has 15 amino acids. Germline assignment: CDR1 SGHRS and CDR2 YFSETQ. J gave up 1 base and V 0 bases, and 2 bases lay outside the gene matches. CDR3 protein: CASSLGTGDSYEQYF. CDR3 DNA: TGCGCCAGCAGCTTGGGGACAGGGGATTCCTACGAGCAGTACTTC. The whole variable domain, remainder taken from reference TRBV5-1 and TRBJ2-7, is KAGVTQTPRYLIKTRGQQVTLSCSPISGHRSVSWYQQTPGQGLQFLFEYFSETQRNKGNFPGRFSGRQFSNSRSEMNVSTLELGDSALYLCASSLGTGDSYEQYFGPGTRLTVT.

CDR3 residues: CASSYFRETQYF. As DNA, the CDR3 is TGTGCCAGCAGCTACTTCCGGGAGACCCAGTACTTC. This chain joins TRBV11-2 and TRBJ2-5; no clear D gene. Germline V gives CDR1 SGHAT, CDR2 FQNNGV. Trimming cost V 4 bases and J 5 bases, with 8 bases left between them. The CDR3 loop spans 12 amino acids.